A selection of T cell receptor beta chains follows, all from one sample in a study of blood T cell repertoires in COVID-19. The method was immunoSEQ multiplex PCR; TCRdb's version includes in-frame clones alone and lacks a portion of them. In the table there are about 170,000 clones, approximately 91% of which are singletons. The source material was PBMCs or T cells enriched from blood (not recorded which). These receptors were taken from a woman younger than 30 who had recovered from COVID-19. CDR3s include the opening cysteine and the closing phenylalanine or tryptophan.

CASSPRVRQTPYEQYF,16,TRBV5-6
CASSSFYDQPQHF,13,TRBV9
CASTKTGTEAFF,12,TRBV4-1
CASTYWDISGNTIYF,15,TRBV6-8
CASSSFLSGTSGGNEQFF,18,TRBV7-9
CASSPGQIAKNIQYF,15,TRBV18
CATCPGLPIHSPLHF,15,TRBV28
CASSTLGDSPYGYTF,15,TRBV28
CASSSGQGGYNSPLHF,16,TRBV5-4
CASRWCEQYF,10,TRBV19
CASSLTGTSGGYEQYF,16,TRBV18
CASTQTGPGNTIYF,14,TRBV7-2
CASRHQGETNEQFF,14,TRBV5-1
CASSERAGVEFEAFF,15,TRBV6-1
CASSLNSVGNEQYF,14,TRBV6-5
CSAALVNEQFF,11,TRBV20-1
CASSAGTNYMGEQFF,15,TRBV6-4
CASRPPGGRAFF,12,TRBV6-5
CASSLQGPTFADTQYF,16,TRBV28
CASSLPVGLKYSNQPQHF,18,TRBV21-1
CASRSGNGYTF,11,TRBV9
CASSYPPKQFF,11,TRBV28
CASSETGGPSEQYF,14,TRBV19
CASTWDSGQNNEQFF,15,TRBV2
CASSQSSWRTGVVGGYTF,18,TRBV3-1/TRBV3-2
CASSLGTSGLYEQYF,15,TRBV5-1
CASSFETSGTDEQFF,15,TRBV5-1
CASSVVAGKYNEQFF,15,TRBV9
CASSVLSYNEQFF,13,TRBV2